This is a list of T cell receptor beta chains from one sample in a study of CD8+ T cells in alopecia areata. The protocol was immunoSEQ multiplex PCR, while the TCRdb copy is restricted to in-frame clones and leaves out a portion. The table includes approximately 100,000 clones, 86% detected once. The sequenced sample was CD8+ T cells sorted from blood, obtained between weeks 30 and 35, from a patient treated with tofacitinib. Every receptor here comes from a human donor with alopecia areata. Each CDR3 is given without its conserved first and last residue.

V gene	J gene	CDR3 protein
TRBV15	TRBJ2-7	ATSRGTSSSYEQY
TRBV2	TRBJ2-1	AGTGTSPNEQF
TRBV9	TRBJ2-7	ASSVVKSHEQY
TRBV5-1	TRBJ2-1	ASSLEAVDEQF
TRBV7-9	TRBJ2-5	ATKGLEETQY
TRBV13	TRBJ2-1	ASSLGTGLAGGHEQF
TRBV5-1	TRBJ1-5	ASSPQGYSNQPQH
TRBV6-1	TRBJ2-5	ASSAGTSYGETQY
TRBV7-8	TRBJ2-5	ASKNTRTRPQETQY
TRBV5-6	TRBJ1-2	ASSFWPAAKGYT